The T cell receptor beta chain under discussion was sequenced for a study of T cell responses to AZD1222 COVID-19 vaccine. Some clones are missing from TCRdb's copy, which holds only in-frame ones; the method was immunoSEQ multiplex PCR. The sample gives about 88,000 clones, 90% to 95% of which show up once; 5.2% is in the top ten. This clone was detected only once. This specimen consisted of peripheral blood, obtained on day 0 of AZD1222 vaccination. The clonotype was recovered from an adult in good health.

CDR3 sequence reads: CASSSPGPVNTEAFF. In DNA form, the CDR3 reads TGTGCCAGCAGTTCCCCCGGACCAGTGAACACTGAAGCTTTCTTT. J is TRBJ1-1 and V is TRBV6-5; D not resolved. This CDR3 comprises 15 residues. Germline V gives CDR1 MNHEY, CDR2 SVGAGI. V lost 4 bases, J lost 0 bases, and 12 bases lay in between.